Listed below are T cell receptor beta chains from one sample, sequenced in a study of persistence of HIV-infected CD4 T cells. No antigen is known for these receptors. Only in-frame clones appear in the TCRdb table, and some are missing; sequencing was by immunoSEQ multiplex PCR. The data contain 40,000 to 45,000 clones, just over 90% of them singletons. The source was CD4+ T cells sorted from PBMCs after roughly 18-hour stimulation, collected from a patient who received antiretroviral therapy. These TCRs come from an adult man with HIV who was CMV-seropositive. The CDR3 runs from the conserved cysteine through the conserved F or W. Each record gives: clone size, J gene, V gene, D gene, CDR3 protein, CDR3 DNA. The D gene is left open where the match is weak. The size field is filled for only some rows; it gives once, few, many or a size class.

.,TRBJ1-3,TRBV6-4,.,CASSVSAGNTIYF,TGTGCCAGCAGTGTGTCCGCGGGAAACACCATATATTTT
.,TRBJ1-4,TRBV5-1,TRBD1,CASRGQGDEKLFF,TGCGCCAGCAGAGGACAGGGTGACGAAAAACTGTTTTTT
.,TRBJ2-7,TRBV27,.,CASRLSGRPNEQYF,TGTGCCAGCAGACTATCCGGAAGGCCTAATGAGCAGTACTTC
.,TRBJ1-2,TRBV11-3,TRBD1,CAQKRSRGHGYTF,TGTGCCCAAAAAAGGTCCAGGGGGCATGGCTACACCTTC
.,TRBJ2-3,TRBV6-5,.,CASGYRDTQYF,TGTGCCAGTGGGTATCGGGATACGCAGTATTTT
.,TRBJ1-5,TRBV27,TRBD1,CASSGGNQPQHF,TGTGCCAGCTCAGGGGGTAATCAGCCCCAGCATTTT
once,TRBJ2-3,TRBV7-2,TRBD2,CASSLVLSGGAQYF,TGTGCCAGCAGCTTAGTTTTAAGCGGGGGGGCGCAGTATTTT
.,TRBJ2-2,TRBV19,TRBD1,CASSTRDRGVTGELFF,TGTGCCAGTAGTACCCGGGACAGGGGGGTCACCGGGGAGCTGTTTTTT
few,TRBJ2-5,TRBV19,.,CASSTGQGRQTQYF,TGTGCCAGTAGCACGGGGCAGGGGCGGCAGACCCAGTACTTC
.,TRBJ2-2,TRBV20-1,.,CSASPGQINTGELFF,TGCAGTGCTAGTCCAGGGCAGATAAACACCGGGGAGCTGTTTTTT
.,TRBJ1-1,TRBV7-3,TRBD1,CASSFDRGTEAFF,TGTGCCAGCAGCTTCGACAGGGGGACTGAAGCTTTCTTT
.,TRBJ2-2,TRBV7-2,.,CASTLPGVYGELFF,TGTGCCAGCACACTCCCAGGGGTTTACGGGGAGCTGTTTTTT
.,TRBJ1-1,TRBV18,.,CASSPPVRSMNTEAFF,TGTGCCAGCTCACCACCAGTAAGGTCTATGAACACTGAAGCTTTCTTT
.,TRBJ1-6,TRBV7-3,TRBD1,CASSLSSGTGSPLHF,TGTGCCAGCAGCTTAAGTTCAGGGACAGGGTCACCCCTCCACTTT
.,TRBJ1-5,TRBV7-2,TRBD1,CASSPKYQGVQPQHF,TGTGCCAGCAGCCCAAAATATCAGGGGGTTCAGCCCCAGCATTTT
.,TRBJ2-4,TRBV19,TRBD2,CASSIPAGGPLAKNIQYF,TGTGCCAGTAGTATCCCAGCGGGGGGCCCTTTAGCCAAAAACATTCAGTACTTC
.,TRBJ1-1,TRBV7-2,.,CASSRDLGDTEAFF,TGTGCCAGCAGCCGGGACTTGGGGGACACTGAAGCTTTCTTT
.,TRBJ2-1,TRBV18,.,CASSPWLGSADNEQFF,TGTGCCAGCTCACCATGGCTGGGGTCGGCCGACAATGAGCAGTTCTTC
.,TRBJ2-2,TRBV19,TRBD2,CASSIDGTINTGELFF,TGTGCCAGTAGTATAGATGGGACTATTAACACCGGGGAGCTGTTTTTT
.,TRBJ2-7,TRBV19,TRBD2,CASRRSGGAHEQYF,TGTGCCAGTAGACGTAGCGGGGGGGCCCACGAGCAGTACTTC
.,TRBJ2-2,TRBV5-1,.,CASSHSVPTNTGELFF,TGCGCCAGCAGCCACTCAGTACCGACGAACACCGGGGAGCTGTTTTTT
.,TRBJ1-1,TRBV2,.,CASHRAERSEAFF,TGTGCCAGCCACCGGGCCGAACGGTCTGAAGCTTTCTTT
.,TRBJ2-7,TRBV5-5,.,CASSFRDLSYEQYF,TGTGCCAGCAGCTTCCGGGACCTCTCCTACGAGCAGTACTTC
.,TRBJ2-2,TRBV10-3,.,CAIQEAGMNTGELFF,TGTGCCATCCAAGAAGCAGGGATGAACACCGGGGAGCTGTTTTTT
.,TRBJ1-5,TRBV6-5,.,CASSTVSNQPQHF,TGTGCCAGCAGTACGGTCAGCAATCAGCCCCAGCATTTT
.,TRBJ1-4,TRBV18,.,CASSPGSTNEKLFF,TGTGCCAGCTCACCCGGATCAACTAATGAAAAACTGTTTTTT
.,TRBJ2-2,TRBV6-5,TRBD1,CASTRQGAPTGELFF,TGTGCCAGCACTCGGCAGGGGGCGCCCACCGGGGAGCTGTTTTTT
once,TRBJ1-3,TRBV9,.,CASSVGDDPDIGNTIYF,TGTGCCAGCAGCGTGGGGGATGACCCGGACATTGGAAACACCATATATTTT
.,TRBJ2-7,TRBV5-1,.,CASSPSGTYEQYF,TGCGCCAGCAGCCCAAGCGGTACCTACGAGCAGTACTTC
.,TRBJ1-2,TRBV23-1,.,CASSQGTF,TGCGCCAGCAGTCAGGGCACCTTC
once,TRBJ2-7,TRBV5-1,.,CASRRDGGSSYEQYF,TGCGCCAGCAGGCGCGACGGGGGTAGCTCCTACGAGCAGTACTTC
.,TRBJ2-7,TRBV6-6,TRBD1,CASSPSSQGQGAREQYF,TGTGCCAGCAGTCCCAGCTCCCAGGGACAGGGGGCAAGGGAGCAGTACTTC
.,TRBJ2-7,TRBV5-5,.,CASSNTQQRSYEQYF,TGTGCCAGCAGCAACACCCAACAGCGCTCCTACGAGCAGTACTTC
medium-sized,TRBJ1-6,TRBV5-1,.,CASSLGDTNSPLHF,TGCGCCAGCAGCTTGGGCGATACTAATTCACCCCTCCACTTT
once,TRBJ2-7,TRBV3-1/TRBV3-2,.,CASSARELKSEQYF,TGTGCCAGCAGCGCTAGGGAGTTAAAAAGCGAGCAGTACTTC